What follows is one T cell receptor (beta chain) and its context. What it binds is unknown. Only in-frame clones appear in the TCRdb table, and some are missing; sequencing was by immunoSEQ multiplex PCR. The sample yields millions of clones, more than 85% seen once. This sample was included in a study of shared clonotypes between healthy human individuals. Whole-study findings and limits: Naive subsets generally exceeded memory subsets in estimated richness.

This clonotype was obtained from a man aged 18-30 years in good health. Some clones in this sample may be carry-over from other donors' samples. Sequenced material: naive CD4+ T cells from PBMCs. The subset here: CD45RA+ positively selected.

The CDR3 DNA is TGTGCCAGCAGCCCGGGCGGGACAGAGATTTTCTCCTACAATGAGCAGTTCTTC. Encoded protein: CASSPGGTEIFSYNEQFF. V is TRBV5-4 and J is TRBJ2-1; possible D gene TRBD1, 7 bases. V was trimmed by 4 bases and J by 0 bases, leaving 20 bases between them. This CDR3 has 18 amino acids. Germline values: CDR1 SGHNT, CDR2 YYREEE (reference sequence). Together with reference TRBV5-4 and TRBJ2-1, the CDR3 gives the full variable domain: ETGVTQSPTHLIKTRGQQVTLRCSSQSGHNTVSWYQQALGQGPQFIFQYYREEENGRGNFPPRFSGLQFPNYSSELNVNALELDDSALYLCASSPGGTEIFSYNEQFFGPGTRLTVL.